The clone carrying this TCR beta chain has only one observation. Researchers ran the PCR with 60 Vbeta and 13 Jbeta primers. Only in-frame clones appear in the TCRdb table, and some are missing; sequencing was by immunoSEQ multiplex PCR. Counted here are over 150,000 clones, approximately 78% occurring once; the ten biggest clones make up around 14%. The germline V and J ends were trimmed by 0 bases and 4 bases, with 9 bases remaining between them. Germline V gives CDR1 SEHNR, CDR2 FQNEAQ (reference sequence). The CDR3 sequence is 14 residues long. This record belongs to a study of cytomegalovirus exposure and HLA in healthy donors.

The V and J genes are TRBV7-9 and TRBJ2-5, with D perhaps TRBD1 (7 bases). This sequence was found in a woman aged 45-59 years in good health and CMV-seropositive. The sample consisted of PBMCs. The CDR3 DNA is TGTGCCAGCAGCTTAGCGCAGGGGGGAGAGACCCAGTACTTC. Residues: CASSLAQGGETQYF.